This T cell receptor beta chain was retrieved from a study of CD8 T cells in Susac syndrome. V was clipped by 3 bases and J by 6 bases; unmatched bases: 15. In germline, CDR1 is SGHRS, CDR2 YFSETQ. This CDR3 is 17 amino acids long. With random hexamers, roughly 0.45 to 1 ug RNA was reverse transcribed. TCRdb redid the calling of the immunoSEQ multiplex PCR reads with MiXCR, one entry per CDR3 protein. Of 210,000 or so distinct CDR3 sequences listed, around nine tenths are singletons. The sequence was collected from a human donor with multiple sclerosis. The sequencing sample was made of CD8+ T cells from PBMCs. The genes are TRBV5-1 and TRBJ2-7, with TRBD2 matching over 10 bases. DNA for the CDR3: TGCGCCAGCAGCTCGAAAGTAGCGGGGGGCCCGGACAGCGAGCAGTACTTC. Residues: CASSSKVAGGPDSEQYF.